A single sample is the source of the 22 T cell receptor beta chains below, sequenced in a study of cytomegalovirus exposure and HLA in healthy donors. Both 60 Vbeta primers and 13 Jbeta primers went into the PCR. Sequenced by immunoSEQ multiplex PCR; TCRdb stores in-frame clones only, minus some. Altogether hundreds of thousands of clones are present, approximately 79% being singletons, with the ten largest covering around 0.2%. The sequencing input was PBMCs. The receptor source for this set is a girl aged 2 to 9 in good health and CMV-seronegative.

CDR3 in amino acids: CASTNRDSTEAFF. The CDR3 DNA reads TGTGCCAGCACGAACAGGGACAGCACTGAAGCTTTCTTT. The genes are TRBV2 and TRBJ1-1, with 7 positions matching TRBD1. The CDR3 consists of 13 residues. In germline, CDR1 is SNHLY, CDR2 FYNNEI. V dropped 7 bases and J dropped 4; count of bases not matched to a gene: 6.

J is TRBJ2-1 and V is TRBV6-6; tentative D call: TRBD2 (5 bases). V lost 7 bases and J 7 bases, leaving 17 bases between the germline ends. Germline loops: CDR1 MNHNY, CDR2 SVGAGI (reference sequence). This CDR3 region has 14 residues. Written as DNA, the CDR3 is TGTGCCAGCAAAACCTCGGACTTCGTGAATGAGCAGTTCTTC. Its protein product is CASKTSDFVNEQFF.

CDR3 sequence: CASSQLGLAGGLNTGELFF. The DNA for the CDR3 is TGCGCCAGCAGCCAGCTAGGACTAGCGGGGGGCTTGAACACCGGGGAGCTGTTTTTT. V gene TRBV5-1 combines with J gene TRBJ2-2, with 14 bases aligning to TRBD2. The V and J ends lost 4 bases and 1 base, in that order; junction bases with no gene match: 9. Germline V gene data show CDR1 as SGHRS and CDR2 as YFSETQ. The CDR3 is made up of 19 amino acids.

J is TRBJ2-1 and V is TRBV6-4, with 12 bases identical to TRBD2. Germline V gene data show CDR1 as MRHNA and CDR2 as SNTAGT. The CDR3 contains 19 residues. After removal of 6 bases from V and 8 bases from J, the junction contained 20 bases not matched to a gene. The CDR3 loop is CASSILGASGRARPDEQFF. In DNA form, the CDR3 reads TGTGCCAGCAGCATCCTCGGAGCTAGCGGGAGGGCAAGGCCCGATGAGCAGTTCTTC.

This clone was counted once. V and J are TRBV27 and TRBJ2-7; D unclear. Germline V CDR1 and CDR2: MNHEY, SMNVEV (reference sequence). CDR3 size: 12 residues. Trimming pared 7 bases from V and 3 bases from J, leaving 10 bases between. The CDR3 nucleotides read TGTGCCAGCATTGGCCTAGGCTACGAGCAGTACTTC. Translation gives CASIGLGYEQYF.

This chain uses TRBV18 with TRBJ2-3; D not certain. Germline-derived CDR1 and CDR2 are KGHSH and LQKENI. CDR3 length: 16 amino acids. Trimming removed 3 bases from V and 4 bases from J, with 17 bases in between. This CDR3 is CASSPPSRSRADTQYF. DNA for the CDR3: TGTGCCAGCTCACCCCCGAGCCGATCCCGAGCAGATACGCAGTATTTT.

The chain carries TRBV29-1 and TRBJ1-2, with a possible D match to TRBD1 (5 bases). Trimming cost V 5 bases and J 0 bases, with 13 bases left between them. The CDR3 length is 14 residues. Germline V CDR1 and CDR2: SQVTM, ANQGSEA. This CDR3 reads CSVPDSFPNYGYTF. Here the CDR3 DNA reads TGCAGCGTTCCCGACAGTTTTCCTAACTATGGCTACACCTTC.

V gene TRBV6-5 combines with J gene TRBJ1-2, with 8 bases aligning to TRBD1. The CDR3 is made up of 15 amino acids. Trimming removed 0 bases from V and 4 bases from J; junction bases left unmatched: 4. Germline V gene lookup returns CDR1 MNHEY and CDR2 SVGAGI. CDR3 sequence (DNA): TGTGCCAGCAGTTACTCGTACAGGGGGAGCTATGGCTACACCTTC. It translates to CASSYSYRGSYGYTF.

This clone has more than one count but fewer than ten. J is TRBJ1-5 and V is TRBV5-6; 8 nucleotides match TRBD1. Per the germline V gene, CDR1 is SGHDT and CDR2 is YYEEEE. Unmatched junction bases numbered 13, after V lost 3 bases and J lost 8 bases. This CDR3 comprises 16 residues. CDR3 amino acids: CASSSGQALVTEPQHF. CDR3 coding DNA: TGTGCCAGCAGCTCGGGACAGGCTCTAGTCACGGAGCCCCAGCATTTT.

The V gene is TRBV6-1, the J gene TRBJ1-1, with a possible D match to TRBD1 (5 bases). Trimming removed 5 bases at V and 5 bases at J, with 9 bases between. CDR3 length: 12 residues. The germline V gene has CDR1 MNHNS and CDR2 SASEGT. The CDR3 protein is CASSLRETEAFF. DNA for the CDR3: TGTGCCAGCAGTCTCAGGGAAACTGAAGCTTTCTTT.

V and J are TRBV18 and TRBJ1-2, with D perhaps TRBD1 (5 bases). Between the trimmed V and J ends, which lost 3 bases and 5 bases, there was a span of 16 bases. The CDR3 covers 15 residues. CDR1 is KGHSH, CDR2 LQKENI, per germline. The CDR3 coding sequence is TGTGCCAGCTCACCGGCGGGACGACCTGGATATGGCTACACCTTC. Protein sequence: CASSPAGRPGYGYTF.

The chain has TRBV10-3 and TRBJ1-5; D gene ambiguous. The CDR3 runs to 11 residues. The V and J ends lost 11 bases and 7 bases respectively, with 12 bases between them. Germline CDR1 reads ENHRY; CDR2 reads SYGVKD. The CDR3 here is CAVGRWQPQHF. For the CDR3, the DNA is TGTGCCGTTGGGCGTTGGCAGCCCCAGCATTTT.

The genes are TRBV6-1 and TRBJ2-1; D not resolved. The V and J ends lost 4 bases and 5 bases respectively, with 12 bases between them. Per germline, CDR1 MNHNS and CDR2 SASEGT. CDR3 size: 14 residues. The CDR3 protein is CASSGLLVDNEQFF. The CDR3 bases are TGTGCCAGCAGTGGACTTTTAGTCGACAATGAGCAGTTCTTC.

The chain recombines TRBV19 with TRBJ2-7, with D possibly being TRBD2 (5 bases). CDR3 length equals 14 residues. Germline-derived CDR1 and CDR2 are LNHDA and SQIVND (reference sequence). V lost 3 bases to trimming and J lost 2 bases, with 11 bases between them. CDR3 bases: TGTGCCAGTAGTATCATGGACGGGGCCTACGAGCAGTACTTC. It codes for CASSIMDGAYEQYF.

This clone appeared a few times. V usage is TRBV7-9 and J usage is TRBJ2-1; 11 bases line up with TRBD1. Germline lookup yields CDR1 SEHNR and CDR2 FQNEAQ (reference sequence). The CDR3 spans 16 residues. J lost 5 bases, V lost 5 bases, and 8 bases had no gene match. The CDR3 region has the DNA TGTGCCAGCAGCCGCGGGGGACAGGGGGGGAACAATGAGCAGTTCTTC. Protein: CASSRGGQGGNNEQFF.

The chain links TRBV7-9 to TRBJ1-1, with 8 bases matching TRBD1. The J segment lost 8 bases and the V segment lost 3 bases, leaving 2 bases of the junction unmatched. The germline V gene has CDR1 SEHNR and CDR2 FQNEAQ (reference sequence). CDR3 size: 12 residues. In nucleotides, the CDR3 is TGTGCCAGCAGCTTCACAGGGGGAGAAGCTTTCTTT. This translates into CASSFTGGEAFF.

The gene calls are TRBV6-1 and TRBJ2-1; D perhaps matches TRBD2 (6 bases). Germline values: CDR1 MNHNS, CDR2 SASEGT. CDR3 size: 15 residues. The V end was cut by 3 bases, the J end by 3 bases, with 12 bases between. In DNA form, the CDR3 reads TGTGCCAGCAGTGACGGGACTCCTCTCTACAATGAGCAGTTCTTC. Translating it yields CASSDGTPLYNEQFF.

The genes are TRBV19 and TRBJ2-7, with 10 bases lining up with TRBD1. The CDR3 length is 16 residues. The germline gives CDR1 LNHDA, CDR2 SQIVND (reference sequence). The V segment lost 2 bases and the J segment 2 bases; nucleotides outside the gene matches: 6. This chain's CDR3 is CASSISSGTGAYEQYF. In DNA, the CDR3 is TGTGCCAGTAGTATATCTTCCGGGACAGGGGCCTACGAGCAGTACTTC.

The chain employs TRBV5-6 and TRBJ1-6, with D tentatively TRBD1 (5 bases). Trimming removed 2 bases from V and 7 bases from J, with 13 bases in between. Germline-derived CDR1 and CDR2 are SGHDT and YYEEEE. This CDR3 spans 15 amino acids. In nucleotides, the CDR3 is TGTGCCAGCAGCTTCTTCGACAGTGAAAATTCACCCCTCCACTTT. This encodes CASSFFDSENSPLHF.

This chain uses TRBV30 with TRBJ2-3; TRBD2 matches at 11 bases. The CDR3 runs 16 residues. The J segment lost 0 bases and the V segment lost 8 bases, leaving 10 bases of the junction unmatched. Germline CDR1 reads GTSNPN; CDR2 reads SVGIG (reference sequence). The CDR3 region is CAQARGLAESTDTQYF. The CDR3 DNA is TGTGCCCAAGCCCGGGGACTAGCGGAGAGCACAGATACGCAGTATTTT.

This chain links TRBV5-1 with TRBJ2-1; 11 bases agree with TRBD2. The V gene's germline CDR1 is SGHRS and CDR2 YFSETQ. This CDR3 comprises 14 residues. The trim removed 6 bases at V and 5 bases at J, leaving 4 bases unmatched. CDR3 nucleotide sequence: TGCGCCAGCACCTTAGCGGGGGGGAACAATGAGCAGTTCTTC. Amino acids: CASTLAGGNNEQFF.

This clone was seen more than once but under ten times. The chain recombines TRBV5-1 with TRBJ1-1, with TRBD1 matching 8 bases. Trimming took 0 bases from V and 9 from J; bases not matched to a gene: 4. In germline, CDR1 is SGHRS, CDR2 YFSETQ. The CDR3 runs to 13 residues. CDR3 loop: CASSLAGQGQAFF. The CDR3 region has the DNA TGCGCCAGCAGCTTGGCCGGACAGGGTCAAGCTTTCTTT.